This T cell receptor (beta chain) originates from a study of blood T cell repertoires in COVID-19. About the study: The United States, Italy and Spain supplied acute and convalescent COVID-19 samples. From T cells, B-cell-depleted T cells, or PBMCs came the material, which was cDNA or gDNA.

It was during active infection that Seattle patients were enrolled and then longitudinally followed. The germline V gene has CDR1 SGDLS and CDR2 YYNGEE. The V segment lost 4 bases and the J segment 3 bases; nucleotides outside the gene matches: 5. The CDR3 is made up of 15 amino acids. Authors' processing steps: Amplification of reference gene primers provided the estimated nucleated cell counts. This table comes from immunoSEQ multiplex PCR, and its TCRdb copy is limited to in-frame clones, with some not included. V and J calls and clone size follow that table, whereas D and trimming were derived from the DNA. Of around 310,000 clones listed, 90% are singletons.

Sequencing used peripheral blood. The chain couples TRBV9 to TRBJ2-1; 9 bases are a match to TRBD2. The sequence was obtained from a woman aged 40-49 years with COVID-19, enrolled during active disease. CDR3 sequence (DNA): TGTGCCAGCAGCCCACGACTAGCGGACTACAATGAGCAGTTCTTC. This codes for CASSPRLADYNEQFF.